This TCR beta chain came from a study of patients and donors after allogeneic stem cell transplantation. There are many counts of this clonotype. Via MiXCR, TCRdb re-called the RT-PCR reads, giving one row per CDR3 protein. Of 70,000 or so distinct CDR3 sequences in the sample, about 30% are singletons; the top ten hold around a quarter. CDR1 is SGHTA, CDR2 FQGNSA, per germline. The CDR3 length is 14 residues. V lost 5 bases to trimming and J lost 9 bases; unmatched junction nucleotides: 5. This sequence joins TRBV7-2 and TRBJ1-6, with 9 bases lining up with TRBD1. Sequenced sample: blood, either unsorted or a sorted T cell fraction (not recorded which). This receptor was identified in a human donor who was either an allogeneic HSCT recipient or a stem cell or donor lymphocyte infusion donor (not recorded which). It is not recorded whose cells these are; they may come from a transplant donor. The CDR3 reads CASSAGTGPSPLHF. The CDR3 DNA reads TGTGCCAGCAGCGCCGGGACAGGGCCTTCACCCCTCCACTTT. The full variable domain, completed using reference TRBV7-2 and TRBJ1-6, is GAGVSQSPSNKVTEKGKDVELRCDPISGHTALYWYRQSLGQGLEFLIYFQGNSAPDKSGLPSDRFSAERTGGSVSTLTIQRTQQEDSAVYLCASSAGTGPSPLHFGNGTRLTVT.